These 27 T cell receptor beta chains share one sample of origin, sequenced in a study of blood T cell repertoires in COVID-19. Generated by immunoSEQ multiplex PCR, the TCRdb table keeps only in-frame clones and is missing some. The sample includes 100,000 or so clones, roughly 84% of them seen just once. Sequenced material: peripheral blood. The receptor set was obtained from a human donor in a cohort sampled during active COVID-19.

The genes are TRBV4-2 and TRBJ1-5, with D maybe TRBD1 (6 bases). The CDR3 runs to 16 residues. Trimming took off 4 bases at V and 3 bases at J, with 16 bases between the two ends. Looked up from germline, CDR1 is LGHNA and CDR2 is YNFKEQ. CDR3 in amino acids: CASSPETGVLNQPQHF. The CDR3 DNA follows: TGTGCCAGCAGCCCAGAGACAGGAGTACTCAATCAGCCCCAGCATTTT.

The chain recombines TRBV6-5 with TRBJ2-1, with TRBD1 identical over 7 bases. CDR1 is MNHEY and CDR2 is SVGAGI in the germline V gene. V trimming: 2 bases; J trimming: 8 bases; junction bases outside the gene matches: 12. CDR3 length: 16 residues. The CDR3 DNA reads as TGTGCCAGCAGTTACACCTCGACAGGGTTCAGGGATGAGCAGTTCTTC. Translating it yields CASSYTSTGFRDEQFF.

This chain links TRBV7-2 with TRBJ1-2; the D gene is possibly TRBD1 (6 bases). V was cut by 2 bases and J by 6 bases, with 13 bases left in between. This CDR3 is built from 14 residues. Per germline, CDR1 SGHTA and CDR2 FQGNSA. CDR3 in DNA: TGTGCCAGCAGCTTAAGGACAGAGGCGGATGGCTACACCTTC. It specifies CASSLRTEADGYTF.

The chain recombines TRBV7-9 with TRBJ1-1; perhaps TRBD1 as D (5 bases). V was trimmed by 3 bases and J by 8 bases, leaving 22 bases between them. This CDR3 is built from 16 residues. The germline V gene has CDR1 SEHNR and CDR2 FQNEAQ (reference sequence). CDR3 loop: CASSFSRLVGGTEAFF. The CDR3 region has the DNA TGTGCCAGCAGCTTTAGTCGGTTAGTAGGAGGGACCGAAGCTTTCTTT.

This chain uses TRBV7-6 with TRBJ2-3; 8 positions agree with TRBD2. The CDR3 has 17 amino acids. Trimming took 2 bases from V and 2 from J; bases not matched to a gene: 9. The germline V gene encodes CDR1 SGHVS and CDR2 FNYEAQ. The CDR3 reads CASSLSIGGGLTDTQYF. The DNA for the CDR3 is TGTGCCAGCAGCTTATCGATCGGCGGGGGGCTCACAGATACGCAGTATTTT.

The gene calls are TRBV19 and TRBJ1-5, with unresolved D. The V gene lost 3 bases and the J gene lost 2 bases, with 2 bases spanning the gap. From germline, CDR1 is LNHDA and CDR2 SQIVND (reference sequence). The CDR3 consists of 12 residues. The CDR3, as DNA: TGTGCCAGTAGTATCGGCAATCAGCCCCAGCATTTT. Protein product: CASSIGNQPQHF. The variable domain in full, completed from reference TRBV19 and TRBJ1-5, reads DGGITQSPKYLFRKEGQNVTLSCEQNLNHDAMYWYRQDPGQGLRLIYYSQIVNDFQKGDIAEGYSVSREKKESFPLTVTSAQKNPTAFYLCASSIGNQPQHFGDGTRLSIL.

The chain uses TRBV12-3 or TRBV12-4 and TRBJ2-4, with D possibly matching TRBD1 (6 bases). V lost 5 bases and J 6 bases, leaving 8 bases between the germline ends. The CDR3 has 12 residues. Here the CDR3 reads CASSETGNIQYF. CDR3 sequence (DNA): TGTGCCAGCAGTGAGACAGGAAACATTCAGTACTTC.

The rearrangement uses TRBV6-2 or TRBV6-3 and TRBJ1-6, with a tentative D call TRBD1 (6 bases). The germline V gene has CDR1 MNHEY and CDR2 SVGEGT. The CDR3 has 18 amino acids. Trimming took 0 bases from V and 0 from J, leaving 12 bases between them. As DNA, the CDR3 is TGTGCCAGCAGTTACTCAGGCAGGGGATACTCCTATAATTCACCCCTCCACTTT. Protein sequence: CASSYSGRGYSYNSPLHF.

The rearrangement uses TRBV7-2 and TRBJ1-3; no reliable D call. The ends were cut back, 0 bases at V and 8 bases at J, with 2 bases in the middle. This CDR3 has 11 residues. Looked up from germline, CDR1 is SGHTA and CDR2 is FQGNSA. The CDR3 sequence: CASSLADTIYF. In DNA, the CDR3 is TGTGCCAGCAGCTTAGCCGACACCATATATTTT. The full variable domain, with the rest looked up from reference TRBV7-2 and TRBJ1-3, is GAGVSQSPSNKVTEKGKDVELRCDPISGHTALYWYRQSLGQGLEFLIYFQGNSAPDKSGLPSDRFSAERTGGSVSTLTIQRTQQEDSAVYLCASSLADTIYFGEGSWLTVV.

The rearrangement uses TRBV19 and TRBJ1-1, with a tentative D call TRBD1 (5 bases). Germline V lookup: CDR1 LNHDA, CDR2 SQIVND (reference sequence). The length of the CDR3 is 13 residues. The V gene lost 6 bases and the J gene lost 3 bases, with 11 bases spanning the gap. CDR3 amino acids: CASSPEGHTEAFF. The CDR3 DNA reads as TGTGCCAGTAGCCCGGAGGGACACACTGAAGCTTTCTTT.

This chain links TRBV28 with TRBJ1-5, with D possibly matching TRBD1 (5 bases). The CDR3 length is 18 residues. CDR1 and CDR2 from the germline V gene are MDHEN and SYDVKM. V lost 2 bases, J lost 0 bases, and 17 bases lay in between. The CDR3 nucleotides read TGTGCCAGCAGTTTAGTCGCAGGGCCTATTTATAGCAATCAGCCCCAGCATTTT. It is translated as CASSLVAGPIYSNQPQHF.

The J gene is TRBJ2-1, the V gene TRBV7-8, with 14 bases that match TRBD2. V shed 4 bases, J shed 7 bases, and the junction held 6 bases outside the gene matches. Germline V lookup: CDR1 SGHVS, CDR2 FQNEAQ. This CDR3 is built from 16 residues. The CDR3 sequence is CASSSGTSGSWNEQFF. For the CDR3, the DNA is TGTGCCAGCAGCTCTGGGACTAGCGGGAGTTGGAATGAGCAGTTCTTC. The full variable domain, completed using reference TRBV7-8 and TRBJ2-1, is GAGVSQSPRYKVAKRGQDVALRCDPISGHVSLFWYQQALGQGPEFLTYFQNEAQLDKSGLPSDRFFAERPEGSVSTLKIQRTQQEDSAVYLCASSSGTSGSWNEQFFGPGTRLTVL.

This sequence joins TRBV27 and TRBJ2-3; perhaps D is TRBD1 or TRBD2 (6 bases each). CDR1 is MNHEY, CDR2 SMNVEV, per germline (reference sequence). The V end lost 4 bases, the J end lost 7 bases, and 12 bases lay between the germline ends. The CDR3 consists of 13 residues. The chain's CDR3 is CASSSSGAYTQYF. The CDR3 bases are TGTGCCAGCAGTTCATCGGGGGCGTATACGCAGTATTTT.

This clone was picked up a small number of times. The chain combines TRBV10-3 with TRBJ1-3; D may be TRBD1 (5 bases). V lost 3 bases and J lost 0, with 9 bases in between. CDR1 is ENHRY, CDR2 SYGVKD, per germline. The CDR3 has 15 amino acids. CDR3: CAISEQVFSGNTIYF. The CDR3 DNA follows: TGTGCCATCAGTGAACAGGTATTCTCTGGAAACACCATATATTTT.

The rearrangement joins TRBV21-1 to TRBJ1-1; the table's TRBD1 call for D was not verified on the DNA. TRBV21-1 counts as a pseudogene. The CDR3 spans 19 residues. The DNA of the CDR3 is TGTGCCAGCAGCGCCCGACCATTCCAGGGGGCGCCTGGGAACACTGAAGCTTTCTTT. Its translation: CASSARPFQGAPGNTEAFF.

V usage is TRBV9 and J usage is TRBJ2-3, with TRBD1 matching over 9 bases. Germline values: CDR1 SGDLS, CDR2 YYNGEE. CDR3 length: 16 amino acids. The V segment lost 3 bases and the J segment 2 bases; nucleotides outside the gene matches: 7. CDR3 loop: CASSGSGQGFTDTQYF. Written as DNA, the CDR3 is TGTGCCAGCAGCGGATCGGGACAGGGATTCACAGATACGCAGTATTTT. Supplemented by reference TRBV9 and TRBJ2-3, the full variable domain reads DSGVTQTPKHLITATGQRVTLRCSPRSGDLSVYWYQQSLDQGLQFLIQYYNGEERAKGNILERFSAQQFPDLHSELNLSSLELGDSALYFCASSGSGQGFTDTQYFGPGTRLTVL.

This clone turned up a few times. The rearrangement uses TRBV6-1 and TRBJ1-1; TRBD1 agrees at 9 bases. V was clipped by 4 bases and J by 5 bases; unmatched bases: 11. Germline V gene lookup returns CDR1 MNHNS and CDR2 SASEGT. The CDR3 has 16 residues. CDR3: CASSVTGGAKLTEAFF. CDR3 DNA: TGTGCCAGCAGTGTTACAGGGGGCGCGAAACTGACTGAAGCTTTCTTT.

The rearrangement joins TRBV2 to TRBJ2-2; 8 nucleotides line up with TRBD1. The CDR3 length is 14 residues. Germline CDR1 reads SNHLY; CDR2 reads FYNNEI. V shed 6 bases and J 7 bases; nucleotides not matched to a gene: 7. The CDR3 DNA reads TGTGCCAGCAGCCGGGACAGGTACGGCGGGGAGCTGTTTTTT. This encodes CASSRDRYGGELFF.

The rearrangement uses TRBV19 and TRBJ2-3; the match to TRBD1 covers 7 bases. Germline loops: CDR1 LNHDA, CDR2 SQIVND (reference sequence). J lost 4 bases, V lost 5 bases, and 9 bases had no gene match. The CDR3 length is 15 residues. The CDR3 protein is CASSPGQARSDTQYF. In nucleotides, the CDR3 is TGTGCCAGTAGTCCCGGACAGGCCCGCTCAGATACGCAGTATTTT. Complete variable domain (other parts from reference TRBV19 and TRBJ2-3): DGGITQSPKYLFRKEGQNVTLSCEQNLNHDAMYWYRQDPGQGLRLIYYSQIVNDFQKGDIAEGYSVSREKKESFPLTVTSAQKNPTAFYLCASSPGQARSDTQYFGPGTRLTVL.

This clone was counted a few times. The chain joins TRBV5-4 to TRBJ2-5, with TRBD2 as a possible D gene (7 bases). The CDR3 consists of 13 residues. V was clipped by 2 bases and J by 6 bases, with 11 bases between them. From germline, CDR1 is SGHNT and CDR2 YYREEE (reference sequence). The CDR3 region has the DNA TGTGCCAGCAGCTTCCGGGGGGCGAAGACCCAGTACTTC. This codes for CASSFRGAKTQYF.

The chain's CDR3 is CATEGGVGDTQYF. The DNA of the CDR3 is TGTGCCACGGAGGGCGGGGTGGGGGATACGCAGTATTTT. This chain links TRBV15 with TRBJ2-3; D is possibly TRBD2 (6 bases). CDR3 size: 13 residues. CDR1 LNHNV and CDR2 YYDKDF come from the germline V gene (reference sequence). V lost 9 bases and J lost 6, with 16 bases in between.

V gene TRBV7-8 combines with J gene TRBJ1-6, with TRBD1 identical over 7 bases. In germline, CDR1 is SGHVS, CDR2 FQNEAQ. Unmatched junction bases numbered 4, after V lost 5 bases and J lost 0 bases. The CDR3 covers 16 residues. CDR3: CASSRGQSSYNSPLHF. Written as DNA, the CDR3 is TGTGCCAGCAGCAGGGGACAGAGCTCCTATAATTCACCCCTCCACTTT.

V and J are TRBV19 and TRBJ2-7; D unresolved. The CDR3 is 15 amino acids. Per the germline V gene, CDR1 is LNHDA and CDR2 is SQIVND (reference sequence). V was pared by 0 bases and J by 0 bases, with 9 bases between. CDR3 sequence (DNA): TGTGCCAGTAGTATAGATGCAGGCAGCTCCTACGAGCAGTACTTC. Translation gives CASSIDAGSSYEQYF. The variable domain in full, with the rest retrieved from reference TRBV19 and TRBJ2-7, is DGGITQSPKYLFRKEGQNVTLSCEQNLNHDAMYWYRQDPGQGLRLIYYSQIVNDFQKGDIAEGYSVSREKKESFPLTVTSAQKNPTAFYLCASSIDAGSSYEQYFGPGTRLTVT.

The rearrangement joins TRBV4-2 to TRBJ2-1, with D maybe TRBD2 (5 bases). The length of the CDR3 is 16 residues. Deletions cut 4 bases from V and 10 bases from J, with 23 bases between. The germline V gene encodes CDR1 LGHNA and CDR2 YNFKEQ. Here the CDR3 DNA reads TGTGCCAGCAGCCCGGACTTCGCGTATGAACAACGGGAGCAGTTCTTC. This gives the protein CASSPDFAYEQREQFF.

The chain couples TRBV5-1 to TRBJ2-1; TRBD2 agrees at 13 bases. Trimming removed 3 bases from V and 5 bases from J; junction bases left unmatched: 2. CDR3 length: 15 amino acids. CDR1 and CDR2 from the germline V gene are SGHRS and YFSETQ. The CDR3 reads CASSSTSGGNNEQFF. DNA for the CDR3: TGCGCCAGCAGCTCGACTAGCGGGGGGAACAATGAGCAGTTCTTC.

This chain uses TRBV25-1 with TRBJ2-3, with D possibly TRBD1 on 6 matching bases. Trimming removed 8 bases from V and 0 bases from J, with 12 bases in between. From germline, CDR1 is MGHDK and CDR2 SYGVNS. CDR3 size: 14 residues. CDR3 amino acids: CASEDSSSTDTQYF. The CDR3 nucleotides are TGTGCCAGCGAGGACAGTTCTAGCACAGATACGCAGTATTTT. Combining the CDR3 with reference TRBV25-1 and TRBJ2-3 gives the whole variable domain EADIYQTPRYLVIGTGKKITLECSQTMGHDKMYWYQQDPGMELHLIHYSYGVNSTEKGDLSSESTVSRIRTEHFPLTLESARPSHTSQYLCASEDSSSTDTQYFGPGTRLTVL.

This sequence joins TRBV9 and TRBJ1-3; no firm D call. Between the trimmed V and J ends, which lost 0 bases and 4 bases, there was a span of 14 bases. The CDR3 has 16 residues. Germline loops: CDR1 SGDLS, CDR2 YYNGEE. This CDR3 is CASSVDPQLRGNTIYF. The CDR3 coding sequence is TGTGCCAGCAGCGTAGACCCCCAGTTGAGGGGAAACACCATATATTTT. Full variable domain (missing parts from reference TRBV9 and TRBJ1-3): DSGVTQTPKHLITATGQRVTLRCSPRSGDLSVYWYQQSLDQGLQFLIQYYNGEERAKGNILERFSAQQFPDLHSELNLSSLELGDSALYFCASSVDPQLRGNTIYFGEGSWLTVV.